These T cell receptor beta chains were read from a single sample in a study of brain T cells in children with intractable seizures. Assay: immunoSEQ multiplex PCR; the TCRdb copy retains only in-frame clones and omits some. Counted here are about 340,000 clones, approximately 93% occurring once; the ten biggest clones make up 4.5% to 7%. The source material was peripheral blood, sampled roughly 5 months after surgery. All receptors come from a boy younger than two with tuberous sclerosis and intractable seizures. Both conserved end residues are part of each CDR3.

CDR3 length: 13
J gene: TRBJ1-5
V gene: TRBV6-5
CDR3 protein: CASKGTAGQPQHF

CDR3 length: 17
J gene: TRBJ2-5
V gene: TRBV5-1
CDR3 protein: CASSLGSFVRLQETQYF

CDR3 length: 14
J gene: TRBJ2-3
V gene: TRBV7-3
CDR3 protein: CASSRTGNTDTQYF

CDR3 length: 13
J gene: TRBJ1-2
V gene: TRBV30
CDR3 protein: CGLGGTSNYGYTF

CDR3 length: 15
J gene: TRBJ1-2
V gene: TRBV7-9
CDR3 protein: CASSSGPGPDYGYTF

CDR3 length: 17
J gene: TRBJ1-5
V gene: TRBV4-1
CDR3 protein: CASSHLDRGTGNQPQHF

CDR3 length: 13
J gene: TRBJ2-7
V gene: TRBV6-5
CDR3 protein: CASSYGRPYEQYF

CDR3 length: 17
J gene: TRBJ1-1
V gene: TRBV6-1
CDR3 protein: CASSEFGDTSLHTEAFF

CDR3 length: 14
J gene: TRBJ2-2
V gene: TRBV2
CDR3 protein: CASRETGGTGELFF

CDR3 length: 17
J gene: TRBJ2-1
V gene: TRBV9
CDR3 protein: CARPVGRDRGPDGEQFF